The 26 T cell receptor beta chains given below trace back to one sample, sequenced in a study of cytomegalovirus exposure and HLA in healthy donors. Primers included in the PCR were 60 Vbeta and 13 Jbeta primers. Method: immunoSEQ multiplex PCR; TCRdb's copy keeps in-frame clones and lacks some. The sample holds approximately 130,000 clones, around 74% seen once. The sample was PBMCs. Receptors originate from a man younger than 40 in good health and CMV-seronegative.

J is TRBJ2-3 and V is TRBV30; TRBD2 aligns across 8 bases. The junction had 9 bases not matched to a gene; V was cut back by 1 base and J by 0 bases. The germline CDR1 and CDR2 sequences are GTSNPN and SVGIG (reference sequence). CDR3 length: 17 residues. The chain's CDR3 is CAWSAVSSGPSTDTQYF. The DNA of the CDR3 is TGTGCCTGGAGTGCGGTGTCTAGCGGGCCCAGCACAGATACGCAGTATTTT.

A word on this clone: Other DNA sequences in the same sample also yield this CDR3. The chain couples TRBV5-1 to TRBJ1-5; weak D call: TRBD1 (5 bases). Per germline, CDR1 SGHRS and CDR2 YFSETQ. The CDR3 is 15 amino acids. Trimming cost V 1 base and J 4 bases, with 12 bases left between them. This chain's CDR3 is CASSLSTGGNQPQHF. The CDR3 DNA follows: TGCGCCAGCAGCTTGTCTACAGGAGGGAATCAGCCCCAGCATTTT.

The CDR3 loop reads CASSVAGDGYGYTF. The CDR3 DNA follows: TGTGCCAGCAGCGTAGCGGGGGACGGGTATGGCTACACCTTC. The chain is built from TRBV9 and TRBJ1-2; TRBD1 might be the D (5 bases). Germline lookup yields CDR1 SGDLS and CDR2 YYNGEE. The CDR3 runs to 14 residues. V was trimmed by 0 bases and J by 5 bases, leaving 11 bases between them.

The chain has TRBV6-5 and TRBJ2-1, with a weak D call TRBD1 (6 bases). The CDR3 contains 13 residues. The V gene's germline CDR1 is MNHEY and CDR2 SVGAGI. V was trimmed by 2 bases and J by 4 bases, leaving 6 bases between them. This chain's CDR3 is CASSYGQYNEQFF. The CDR3, as DNA: TGTGCCAGCAGTTACGGACAGTACAATGAGCAGTTCTTC.

The CDR3 sequence is CASSWRPRGRYNEQFF. CDR3 coding DNA: TGTGCCAGCAGCTGGCGTCCTAGGGGGCGCTACAATGAGCAGTTCTTC. The rearrangement links TRBV7-9 to TRBJ2-1; 7 bases line up with TRBD1. CDR1 and CDR2 (germline): SEHNR, FQNEAQ (reference sequence). Trimming took 4 bases from V and 3 from J; bases not matched to a gene: 9. The CDR3 contains 16 residues.

J is TRBJ2-3 and V is TRBV2, with TRBD1 identical over 8 bases. V lost 5 bases and J lost 3; bases outside the gene matches: 4. Germline V gives CDR1 SNHLY, CDR2 FYNNEI. The CDR3 covers 14 residues. CDR3 bases: TGTGCCAGCAGTTGGGGGACAGGAACAGATACGCAGTATTTT. This gives the protein CASSWGTGTDTQYF.

This clone has a single count. The chain links TRBV27 to TRBJ2-2; 9 bases agree with TRBD2. Unmatched junction bases numbered 1, after V lost 3 bases and J lost 5 bases. The germline V gene has CDR1 MNHEY and CDR2 SMNVEV (reference sequence). The CDR3 has 14 amino acids. Here the CDR3 DNA reads TGTGCCAGCAGTTTTAGCGGGGGAACCGGGGAGCTGTTTTTT. Its translation is CASSFSGGTGELFF.

The chain joins TRBV13 to TRBJ2-3, with 11 bases identical to TRBD2. With 3 bases clipped from V and 4 bases from J, the junction kept 9 bases outside the gene matches. The CDR3 loop spans 17 amino acids. CDR1 and CDR2 (germline): PRHDT, FYEKMQ (reference sequence). The CDR3 region is CASSLETTSGGSDTQYF. The CDR3, as DNA: TGTGCCAGCAGCTTGGAAACAACTAGCGGGGGTTCAGATACGCAGTATTTT.

A note on this clone: At one end, the junction sequence differs from germline, possibly due to a read error. V gene TRBV7-9 combines with J gene TRBJ2-5; 8 bases fit TRBD2. The germline V gene encodes CDR1 SEHNR and CDR2 FQNEAQ (reference sequence). The CDR3 consists of 15 residues. This chain's CDR3 is CSSSLAGSGRETQYF. The CDR3 DNA reads TGTTCCAGCAGCTTAGCGGGGTCGGGGAGGGAGACCCAGTACTTC.

The rearrangement links TRBV19 to TRBJ2-5, with 9 positions matching TRBD2. The germline V gene has CDR1 LNHDA and CDR2 SQIVND (reference sequence). V dropped 5 bases and J dropped 5; count of bases not matched to a gene: 6. CDR3 length: 14 amino acids. The CDR3 sequence: CASSPSGIMETQYF. The CDR3 nucleotides are TGTGCCAGTAGTCCTAGCGGGATTATGGAGACCCAGTACTTC.

This chain links TRBV2 with TRBJ2-7, with 12 nucleotides matching TRBD1. Per the germline V gene, CDR1 is SNHLY and CDR2 is FYNNEI. The ends lost 2 bases at V and 7 bases at J; junction bases unmatched: 6. This CDR3 spans 15 amino acids. CDR3 nucleotide sequence: TGTGCCAGCAGTGAAAGGGACAGGGGGCTGAGGGAGCAGTACTTC. Amino acids: CASSERDRGLREQYF.

Regarding this clone: The conserved final phenylalanine or tryptophan is absent from the CDR3, which likely points to a read error. No DNA is shown, since the ends of the CDR3 on it are uncertain; the CDR3 is the one TCRdb lists. V and J are TRBV30 and TRBJ1-2; TRBD1, the D gene given by the table, was not confirmed from the DNA. Both ends counted, the CDR3 spans 15 residues. Germline CDR1 and CDR2: GTSNPN and SVGIG (reference sequence). The CDR3 sequence is CAWTLLQGTTRGYTV.

The chain is built from TRBV10-1 and TRBJ2-2; maybe TRBD2 (6 bases). CDR1 is WNHNN, CDR2 SYGVQD, per germline (reference sequence). This CDR3 has 14 amino acids. V lost 11 bases, J lost 1 base, and 14 bases lay in between. CDR3 DNA: TGCGCCGGGACTTGGGGTAAGAACACCGGGGAGCTGTTTTTT. Its protein is CAGTWGKNTGELFF.

Regarding this clone: A read error may produce the germline difference seen at one junction end. This chain connects TRBV30 to TRBJ2-7; 10 bases are shared with TRBD1. Germline V gene lookup returns CDR1 GTSNPN and CDR2 SVGIG (reference sequence). The CDR3 length is 12 residues. The CDR3 region has the DNA TGTGCCTGGAGCGCCTCGGGGACAGGGGTAGATTTC. It encodes CAWSASGTGVDF.

CDR3 in DNA: TGTGCCAGCAGCCCCGGACTCACCGGGGAGCTGTTTTTT. Protein sequence: CASSPGLTGELFF. This chain uses TRBV7-2 with TRBJ2-2; maybe TRBD2 (5 bases). The V and J ends lost 5 bases and 4 bases respectively, with 8 bases between them. CDR1 is SGHTA and CDR2 is FQGNSA in the germline V gene. CDR3 size: 13 residues.

The V gene is TRBV7-6, the J gene TRBJ2-7; tentative D call: TRBD1 (5 bases). There are 15 residues in the CDR3. In germline, CDR1 is SGHVS, CDR2 FNYEAQ. V was clipped by 5 bases and J by 0 bases, with 14 bases between them. The CDR3 protein is CASSPEGESSYEQYF. CDR3 nucleotide sequence: TGTGCCAGCAGCCCCGAAGGGGAAAGCTCCTACGAGCAGTACTTC.

The V call is TRBV30, the J call TRBJ1-5; the D is unclear. The V gene's germline CDR1 is GTSNPN and CDR2 SVGIG (reference sequence). There are 13 residues in the CDR3. V lost 4 bases and J lost 6, with 13 bases in between. Here the CDR3 reads CAWTRHSGQPQHF. For the CDR3, the DNA is TGTGCCTGGACCAGACATTCCGGTCAGCCCCAGCATTTT.

The chain joins TRBV19 to TRBJ1-4; D gene unclear. This CDR3 has 14 amino acids. Trimming took 3 bases from V and 6 from J, leaving 11 bases between them. In germline, CDR1 is LNHDA, CDR2 SQIVND (reference sequence). The CDR3 bases are TGTGCCAGTAGTATGTCGGGGAGGCATGAAAAACTGTTTTTT. Translated: CASSMSGRHEKLFF. Full variable domain (missing parts from reference TRBV19 and TRBJ1-4): DGGITQSPKYLFRKEGQNVTLSCEQNLNHDAMYWYRQDPGQGLRLIYYSQIVNDFQKGDIAEGYSVSREKKESFPLTVTSAQKNPTAFYLCASSMSGRHEKLFFGSGTQLSVL.

Turning to this clone: At one end, the junction sequence differs from germline, possibly due to a read error. This rearrangement joins TRBV6-4 to TRBJ2-1, with 10 bases identical to TRBD1. In germline, CDR1 is MRHNA, CDR2 SNTAGT. There are 15 residues in the CDR3. This CDR3 is CASSDSGQGYTEQFF. The CDR3 DNA follows: TGTGCCAGCAGTGACTCGGGACAGGGGTACACTGAGCAGTTCTTC.

This chain uses TRBV29-1 with TRBJ1-2; D remains unclear. From germline, CDR1 is SQVTM and CDR2 ANQGSEA. The CDR3 extends over 14 amino acids. The germline V and J ends were trimmed by 1 base and 3 bases, with 12 bases remaining between them. The DNA for the CDR3 is TGCAGCGTTGAAGGGCGGGGTTTAGACTATGGCTACACCTTC. It codes for CSVEGRGLDYGYTF.

The chain couples TRBV18 to TRBJ1-4; 7 bases map to TRBD1. The CDR3 extends over 14 amino acids. Germline CDR1 KGHSH, CDR2 LQKENI. The junction had 7 bases not matched to a gene; V was cut back by 6 bases and J by 6 bases. The CDR3, as DNA: TGTGCCAGCTCTCGTCAGGGGGGAGATGAAAAACTGTTTTTT. This translates into CASSRQGGDEKLFF.

This rearrangement joins TRBV6-5 to TRBJ2-7; D might be TRBD1 (6 bases). CDR1 is MNHEY and CDR2 is SVGAGI in the germline V gene. CDR3 length: 13 residues. Trimming removed 8 bases at V and 3 bases at J, with 14 bases between. The CDR3 bases are TGTGCCAGCCTCGATGTAGGGGGCTACGAGCAGTACTTC. This encodes CASLDVGGYEQYF.

The chain is built from TRBV27 and TRBJ2-7; maybe TRBD2 (5 bases). The length of the CDR3 is 17 residues. CDR1 and CDR2 (germline): MNHEY, SMNVEV (reference sequence). Between the trimmed V and J ends, which lost 0 bases and 1 base, there was a span of 16 bases. As DNA, the CDR3 is TGTGCCAGCAGTTTATCTGGAGAGGGCAGGCTTTCCTACGAGCAGTACTTC. Its protein is CASSLSGEGRLSYEQYF.

This rearrangement joins TRBV15 to TRBJ2-1; a weak D match, TRBD2 (5 bases). This CDR3 spans 15 amino acids. The germline V gene has CDR1 LNHNV and CDR2 YYDKDF (reference sequence). V was clipped by 3 bases and J by 5 bases, with 14 bases between them. The CDR3 region has the DNA TGTGCCACCAGCAGCGGGGAGCATCAGCACAATGAGCAGTTCTTC. Its translation is CATSSGEHQHNEQFF.

J is TRBJ2-1 and V is TRBV4-3, with 12 positions matching TRBD2. Germline-derived CDR1 and CDR2 are LGHNA and YSLEER. The CDR3 extends over 16 amino acids. The trim removed 4 bases at V and 7 bases at J, leaving 8 bases unmatched. CDR3 DNA: TGCGCCAGCAGCCTTACCCGGCTAGCGGGAGGGAATGAGCAGTTCTTC. This sequence encodes CASSLTRLAGGNEQFF.

The chain joins TRBV10-2 to TRBJ2-5; 12 bases align to TRBD2. The germline V gene has CDR1 WSHSY and CDR2 SAAADI. Trimming cost V 5 bases and J 1 base; bases outside gene matches: 5. This CDR3 has 16 residues. The CDR3 loop reads CASSKTSGGFQETQYF. CDR3 nucleotide sequence: TGCGCCAGCAGTAAGACTAGCGGGGGTTTCCAAGAGACCCAGTACTTC.